This T cell receptor beta chain was captured in a study of blood T cell repertoires in COVID-19. In the study overall: Spain, Italy and the United States supplied samples that represented acute and convalescent COVID-19. Sources were T cells, B-cell-depleted T cells, or PBMCs; the material itself was cDNA or gDNA.

Germline-derived CDR1 and CDR2 are SGHTA and FQGNSA. The CDR3 contains 14 residues. V gave up 5 bases and J gave up 4 bases, with 12 bases separating them. Clones were sequenced by immunoSEQ multiplex PCR, and TCRdb holds only the in-frame ones, with some missing. The data show some 360,000 clones, with about 87% seen just once and under 3% held by the top ten. V is TRBV7-2 and J is TRBJ1-5; tentatively, D is TRBD1 (5 bases). Sequenced: peripheral blood. The receptor's source is a woman aged 55 to 70 with COVID-19, enrolled during active disease. The CDR3 reads CASSLDNGNQPQHF. The CDR3 DNA reads as TGTGCCAGCAGCCTGGACAATGGGAATCAGCCCCAGCATTTT.